The 16 T cell receptor beta chains below all came from one sample that was sequenced in a study of shared clonotypes between healthy human individuals. TCRdb keeps only in-frame clones here, not all; method: immunoSEQ multiplex PCR. The table has about 550,000 clones, nearly 97% seen once. Naive CD8 cells, CD45RO-negative and positively selected for CCR7, excluded terminally differentiated effector memory CD45RA+ cells. The specimen sequenced was naive CD8+ T cells sorted from blood. Every receptor here comes from a woman in her 30s in good health.

The rearrangement uses TRBV28 and TRBJ2-1, with D perhaps TRBD1 (6 bases). The CDR3 totals 15 residues. The V and J ends lost 5 bases and 4 bases respectively, with 15 bases between them. The germline V gene has CDR1 MDHEN and CDR2 SYDVKM. The CDR3 DNA reads as TGTGCCAGCAGTCCCAAAACGGACAGTTACAATGAGCAGTTCTTC. Amino acids: CASSPKTDSYNEQFF.

The V gene is TRBV10-3, the J gene TRBJ1-1, with D hard to call. The germline CDR1 and CDR2 sequences are ENHRY and SYGVKD. This CDR3 is built from 14 residues. The V gene lost 6 bases and the J gene lost 5 bases, with 16 bases spanning the gap. CDR3 coding DNA: TGTGCCATCAGGCAGCCCGCCAGCATGACTGAAGCTTTCTTT. Translation: CAIRQPASMTEAFF.

The rearrangement links TRBV6-1 to TRBJ2-3, with 7 positions matching TRBD2. The germline CDR1 and CDR2 sequences are MNHNS and SASEGT. This CDR3 is built from 15 residues. Losses at the gene ends were 2 bases for V and 4 bases for J; bases not matched to a gene: 6. DNA for the CDR3: TGTGCCAGCAGTGAATCTAGCGGAGCTTCAGATACGCAGTATTTT. Protein: CASSESSGASDTQYF.

The rearrangement uses TRBV5-5 and TRBJ1-1; unclear D gene. The V and J ends lost 4 bases and 6 bases respectively, with 7 bases between them. CDR3 length: 11 amino acids. CDR1 is SGHKS, CDR2 YYEKEE, per germline (reference sequence). The CDR3 here is CASSLGPEAFF. CDR3 nucleotide sequence: TGTGCCAGCAGCCTCGGGCCTGAAGCTTTCTTT.

The chain couples TRBV11-2 to TRBJ2-5, with D hard to call. CDR3 length: 16 amino acids. Trimming took off 1 base at V and 0 bases at J, with 12 bases between the two ends. The germline CDR1 and CDR2 sequences are SGHAT and FQNNGV. The CDR3 coding sequence is TGTGCCAGCAGCTTAGGGCAGGCGATGTACCAAGAGACCCAGTACTTC. Its protein product is CASSLGQAMYQETQYF.

The V call is TRBV5-4, the J call TRBJ2-1; 10 bases are a match to TRBD1. Per germline, CDR1 SGHNT and CDR2 YYREEE (reference sequence). Trimming cost V 3 bases and J 7 bases; bases outside gene matches: 7. The CDR3 is made up of 15 amino acids. The chain's CDR3 is CASSSGQGGLNEQFF. The CDR3 nucleotides read TGTGCCAGCAGCTCCGGACAGGGGGGGCTAAATGAGCAGTTCTTC.

The chain links TRBV4-2 to TRBJ2-7; D uncertain. V lost 0 bases to trimming and J lost 12 bases, with 18 bases between them. CDR3 length equals 14 residues. In germline, CDR1 is LGHNA, CDR2 YNFKEQ. CDR3: CASSQDLLTPGGYF. The CDR3 DNA is TGTGCCAGCAGCCAAGATCTTCTGACTCCCGGTGGGTACTTC.

In this sample, this clone turned up a few times. The chain uses TRBV10-2 and TRBJ2-7, with a weak D call TRBD1 (6 bases). From germline, CDR1 is WSHSY and CDR2 SAAADI. V shed 3 bases and J shed 2 bases, with 14 bases lying between them. The CDR3 is 15 amino acids. DNA of the CDR3: TGCGCCAGCAGTGATTCTGGCAGGGGTCCCTACGAGCAGTACTTC. It codes for CASSDSGRGPYEQYF.

The genes are TRBV6-5 and TRBJ2-7; possibly TRBD2 for D (5 bases). Deletions cut 7 bases from V and 0 bases from J, with 10 bases between. This CDR3 has 13 residues. The germline gives CDR1 MNHEY, CDR2 SVGAGI. The CDR3 DNA reads as TGTGCCAGCACCCTAGCTGTCTCCTACGAGCAGTACTTC. Amino acids: CASTLAVSYEQYF.

The chain is built from TRBV7-8 and TRBJ1-1, with D possibly matching TRBD1 (6 bases). The V end was cut by 5 bases, the J end by 0 bases, with 13 bases between. This CDR3 is 15 amino acids long. In germline, CDR1 is SGHVS, CDR2 FQNEAQ. CDR3 protein: CASSAEGGMNTEAFF. The CDR3 DNA reads TGTGCCAGCAGCGCAGAGGGGGGCATGAACACTGAAGCTTTCTTT.

The J gene is TRBJ2-1, the V gene TRBV6-5; no clear D. The CDR3 spans 16 residues. Germline V gives CDR1 MNHEY, CDR2 SVGAGI. V was pared by 0 bases and J by 5 bases, with 14 bases between. CDR3 amino acids: CASSYSGHPDDNEQFF. The CDR3 coding sequence is TGTGCCAGCAGTTACTCCGGCCACCCCGACGACAATGAGCAGTTCTTC.

The chain is built from TRBV28 and TRBJ2-3, with D possibly TRBD2 on 6 matching bases. Deletions cut 3 bases from V and 4 bases from J, with 14 bases between. Germline V CDR1 and CDR2: MDHEN, SYDVKM. The CDR3 is 15 amino acids. Written as DNA, the CDR3 is TGTGCCAGCAGTTTTAACCGGGAGATGGCAGATACGCAGTATTTT. Translation gives CASSFNREMADTQYF.

The V and J genes are TRBV11-2 and TRBJ1-4; unclear D gene. Germline CDR1 is SGHAT and CDR2 is FQNNGV. V was shortened by 1 base and J by 7 bases, with 16 bases between the two germline ends. The CDR3 is made up of 16 amino acids. Here the CDR3 reads CASSLGIRPGGEKLFF. CDR3 sequence (DNA): TGTGCCAGCAGCTTAGGTATCAGACCGGGAGGTGAAAAACTGTTTTTT.

The rearrangement joins TRBV11-2 to TRBJ2-3; D remains ambiguous. The CDR3 consists of 16 residues. V gave up 4 bases and J gave up 3 bases, with 17 bases separating them. Germline CDR1 and CDR2: SGHAT and FQNNGV. The CDR3 loop is CASSYRSLPITDTQYF. In DNA form, the CDR3 reads TGTGCCAGCAGCTACCGGTCCCTTCCGATTACAGATACGCAGTATTTT.

The V call is TRBV2, the J call TRBJ2-5, with 12 bases fitting TRBD2. Trimming removed 6 bases from V and 3 bases from J; junction bases left unmatched: 5. Germline CDR1 SNHLY, CDR2 FYNNEI. There are 15 residues in the CDR3. The CDR3 loop reads CASRKTSGSEETQYF. The CDR3 DNA sequence: TGTGCCAGCAGGAAGACTAGCGGGAGTGAAGAGACCCAGTACTTC.

This clone was picked up one time. The chain recombines TRBV18 with TRBJ2-5; 8 bases are a match to TRBD2. This CDR3 is built from 16 residues. Germline V gene data show CDR1 as KGHSH and CDR2 as LQKENI. J lost 5 bases, V lost 1 base, and 9 bases had no gene match. The CDR3: CASSPQAGEGWETQYF. DNA for the CDR3: TGTGCCAGCTCACCACAAGCGGGAGAGGGTTGGGAGACCCAGTACTTC.